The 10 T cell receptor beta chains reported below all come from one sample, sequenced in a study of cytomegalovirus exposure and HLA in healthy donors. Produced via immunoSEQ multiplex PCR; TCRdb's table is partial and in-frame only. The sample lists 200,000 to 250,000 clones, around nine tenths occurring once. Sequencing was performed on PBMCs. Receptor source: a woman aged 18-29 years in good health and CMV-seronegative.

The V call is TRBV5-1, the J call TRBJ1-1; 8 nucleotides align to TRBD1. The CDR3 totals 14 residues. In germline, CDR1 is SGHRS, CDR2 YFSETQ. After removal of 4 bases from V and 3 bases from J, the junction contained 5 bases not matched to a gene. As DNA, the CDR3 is TGCGCCAGCAGCACAACAGGGGGGGACACTGAAGCTTTCTTT. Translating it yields CASSTTGGDTEAFF.

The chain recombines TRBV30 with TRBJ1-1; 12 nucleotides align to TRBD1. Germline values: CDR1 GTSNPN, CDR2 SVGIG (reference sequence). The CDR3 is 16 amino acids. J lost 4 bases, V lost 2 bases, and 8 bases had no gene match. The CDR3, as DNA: TGTGCCTGGAGTTTCAGGGACAGGGGGCTGGGCACTGAAGCTTTCTTT. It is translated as CAWSFRDRGLGTEAFF.

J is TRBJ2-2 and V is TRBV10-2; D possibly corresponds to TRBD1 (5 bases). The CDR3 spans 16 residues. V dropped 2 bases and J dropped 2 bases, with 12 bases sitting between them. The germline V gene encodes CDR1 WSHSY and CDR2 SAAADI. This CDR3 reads CASSEPRASNTGELFF. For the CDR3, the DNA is TGCGCCAGCAGTGAGCCCAGGGCGAGTAACACCGGGGAGCTGTTTTTT.

CDR3 amino acids: CASSFSSGISYNEQFF. In nucleotides, the CDR3 is TGTGCCAGCAGTTTCTCTAGCGGGATATCCTACAATGAGCAGTTCTTC. V usage is TRBV28 and J usage is TRBJ2-1, with 9 bases identical to TRBD2. V gave up 3 bases and J gave up 1 base; unmatched junction bases: 4. This CDR3 region has 16 residues. CDR1 is MDHEN, CDR2 SYDVKM, per germline.

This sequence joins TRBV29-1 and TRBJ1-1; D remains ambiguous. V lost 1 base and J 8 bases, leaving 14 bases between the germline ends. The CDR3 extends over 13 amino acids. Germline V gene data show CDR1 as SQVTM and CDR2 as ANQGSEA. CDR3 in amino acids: CSVEGVLLREAFF. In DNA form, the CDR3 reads TGCAGCGTTGAAGGGGTTTTACTCAGGGAAGCTTTCTTT.

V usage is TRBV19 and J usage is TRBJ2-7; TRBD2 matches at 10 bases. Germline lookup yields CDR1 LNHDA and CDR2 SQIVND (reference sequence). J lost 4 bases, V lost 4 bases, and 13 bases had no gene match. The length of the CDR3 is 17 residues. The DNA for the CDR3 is TGTGCCAGTAGTACGGTAACCGGGACTAGCGTAGTATACGAGCAGTACTTC. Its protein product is CASSTVTGTSVVYEQYF.

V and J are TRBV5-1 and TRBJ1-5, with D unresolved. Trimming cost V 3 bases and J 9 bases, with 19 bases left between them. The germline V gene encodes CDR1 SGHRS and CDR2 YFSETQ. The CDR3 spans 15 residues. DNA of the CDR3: TGCGCCAGCAGCTACGTCCATCAAGGAGGGAGGCCCCAGCATTTT. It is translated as CASSYVHQGGRPQHF.

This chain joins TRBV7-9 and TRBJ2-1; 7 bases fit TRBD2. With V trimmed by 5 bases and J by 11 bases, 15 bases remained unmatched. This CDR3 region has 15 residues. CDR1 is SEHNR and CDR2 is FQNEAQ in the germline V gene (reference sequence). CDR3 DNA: TGTGCCAGCAGCGGATTGTCAAGCGGGGTGGGAAAGCAGTTCTTC. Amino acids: CASSGLSSGVGKQFF.

Written as DNA, the CDR3 is TGCAGCGTGACAGGGGGCGCCAAAGGCTACACCTTC. Amino acids: CSVTGGAKGYTF. V gene TRBV29-1 combines with J gene TRBJ1-2; 10 nucleotides agree with TRBD1. The J segment lost 8 bases and the V segment lost 6 bases, leaving 6 bases of the junction unmatched. From germline, CDR1 is SQVTM and CDR2 ANQGSEA. The CDR3 spans 12 residues.

The CDR3 DNA follows: TGTGCCAGCAGCTCCTGGGACAGGGGATATGGCTACACCTTC. Encoded protein: CASSSWDRGYGYTF. This chain joins TRBV5-4 and TRBJ1-2, with 10 positions matching TRBD1. J was trimmed by 5 bases and V by 3 bases; bases with no gene match: 4. Germline V gene sequence: CDR1 SGHNT, CDR2 YYREEE (reference sequence). This CDR3 region has 14 residues.